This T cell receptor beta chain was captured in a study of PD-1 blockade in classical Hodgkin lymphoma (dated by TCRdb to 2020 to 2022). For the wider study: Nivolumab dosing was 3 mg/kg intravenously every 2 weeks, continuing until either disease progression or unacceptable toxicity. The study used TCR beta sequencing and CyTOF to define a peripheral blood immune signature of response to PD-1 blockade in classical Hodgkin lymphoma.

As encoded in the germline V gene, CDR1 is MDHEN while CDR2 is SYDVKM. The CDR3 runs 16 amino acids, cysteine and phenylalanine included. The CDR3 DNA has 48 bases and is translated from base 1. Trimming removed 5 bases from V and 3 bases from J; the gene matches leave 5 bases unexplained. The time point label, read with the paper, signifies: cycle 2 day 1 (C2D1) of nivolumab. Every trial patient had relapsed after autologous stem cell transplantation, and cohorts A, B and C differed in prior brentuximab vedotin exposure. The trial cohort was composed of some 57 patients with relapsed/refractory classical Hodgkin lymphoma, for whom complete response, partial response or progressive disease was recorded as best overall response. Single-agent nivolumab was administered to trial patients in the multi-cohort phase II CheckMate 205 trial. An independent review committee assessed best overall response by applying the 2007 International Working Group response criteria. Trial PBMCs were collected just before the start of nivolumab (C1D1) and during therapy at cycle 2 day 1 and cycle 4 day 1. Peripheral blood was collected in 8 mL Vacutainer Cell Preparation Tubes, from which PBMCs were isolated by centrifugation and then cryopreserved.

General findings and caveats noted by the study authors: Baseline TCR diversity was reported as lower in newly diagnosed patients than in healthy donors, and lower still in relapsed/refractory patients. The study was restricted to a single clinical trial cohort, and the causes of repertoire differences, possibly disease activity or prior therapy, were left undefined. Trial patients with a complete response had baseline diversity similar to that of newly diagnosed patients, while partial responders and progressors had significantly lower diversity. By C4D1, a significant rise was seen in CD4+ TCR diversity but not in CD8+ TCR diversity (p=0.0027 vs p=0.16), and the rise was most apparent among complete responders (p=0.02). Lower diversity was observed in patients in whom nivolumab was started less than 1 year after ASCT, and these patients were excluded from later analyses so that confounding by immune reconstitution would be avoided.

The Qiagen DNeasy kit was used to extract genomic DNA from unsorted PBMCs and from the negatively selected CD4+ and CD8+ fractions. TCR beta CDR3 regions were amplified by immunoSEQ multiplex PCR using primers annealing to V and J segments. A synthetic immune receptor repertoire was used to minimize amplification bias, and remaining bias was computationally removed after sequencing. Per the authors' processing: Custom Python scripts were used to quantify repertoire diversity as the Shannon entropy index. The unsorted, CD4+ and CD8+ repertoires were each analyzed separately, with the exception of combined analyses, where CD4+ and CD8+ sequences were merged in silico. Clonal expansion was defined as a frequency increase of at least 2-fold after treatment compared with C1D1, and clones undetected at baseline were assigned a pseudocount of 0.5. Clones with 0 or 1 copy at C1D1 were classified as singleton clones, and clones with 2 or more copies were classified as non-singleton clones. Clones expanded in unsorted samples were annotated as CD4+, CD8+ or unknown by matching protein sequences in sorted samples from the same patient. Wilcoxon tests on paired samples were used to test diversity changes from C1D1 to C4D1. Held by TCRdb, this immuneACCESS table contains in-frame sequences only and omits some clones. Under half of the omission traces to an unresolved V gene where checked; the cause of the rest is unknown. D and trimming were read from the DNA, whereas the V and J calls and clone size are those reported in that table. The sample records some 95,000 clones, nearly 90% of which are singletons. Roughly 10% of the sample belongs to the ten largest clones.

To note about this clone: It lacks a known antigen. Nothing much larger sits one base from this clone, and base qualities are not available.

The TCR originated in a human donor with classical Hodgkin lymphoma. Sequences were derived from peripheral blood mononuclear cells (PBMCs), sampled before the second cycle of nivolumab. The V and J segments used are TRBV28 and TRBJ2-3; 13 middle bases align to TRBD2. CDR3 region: CASSRRGLAGTDTQYF. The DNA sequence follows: TGTGCCAGCAGTCGGCGGGGACTAGCGGGAACAGATACGCAGTATTTT.